What follows is one T cell receptor (beta chain) and its context. Its antigen is still unknown. An end of the junction differs from the germline gene, which may be a read error. The receptor library was made with the immunoSEQ multiplex PCR assay. The multiplex PCR relied on a mix of 60 forward primers for TCR Vbeta segments and 13 reverse primers for TCR Jbeta segments. The CDR3 region of rearranged TCR beta genes was amplified from genomic DNA with a multiplex PCR assay. Amplified TCR beta libraries were sequenced as 87-base-pair reads on the Illumina HiSeq System. Regarding the original processing steps: A later analysis tallied 75 million to 95 million unique TCR beta chains across the approximately 670 repertoires, and about 10 million of those chains were shared by two or more donors. Raw reads were error-corrected and collapsed into unique sequences with a nearest-neighbor algorithm that merged closely related sequences to remove PCR and sequencing errors. To assign V, D and J gene segments, CDR3 sequences were aligned to IMGT reference sequences. For a sequence to be retained, a match of at least six nucleotides to both a V gene segment and a J gene segment was required. A rearrangement was called productive if the CDR3 had no stop codons and remained in frame with V and J, and every other rearrangement was called non-productive. CDR3 was defined according to IMGT convention as the region running from the second conserved V-encoded cysteine to the conserved J-encoded phenylalanine. The earlier analysis of 500 to 650 of the donors excluded any sequence lacking an unambiguous match to a single V gene segment. An earlier analysis of some 610 of the donors called V segments functional above 56.7% productive rearrangements and segregating when the between-donor standard deviation exceeded 5%. To diagnose cytomegalovirus status from the catalog of TCR beta chain sequences, a statistical classification framework was built. In a later analysis, V and J genes were assigned by comparing TCR nucleotide sequences against IMGT/GENE-DB human TR gene sequences. The TCRdist pipeline was used in a later analysis to assign CDR3 sequences and most-parsimonious VDJ recombination scenarios. In a later analysis, every TCR beta chain was defined by the combination of its CDR3 amino acid sequence and its V-gene family, and reads without a unique V-gene family were dropped. A later analysis removed 500 to 600 highly shared, low-generation-probability nucleotide sequences to deal with suspected cross-contamination and a sequencing artifact. For each public chain, a later analysis derived a clonal expansion index from normalized ranks of inferred template counts within each repertoire. In a later analysis, generation probabilities were computed using a VDJ recombination model fitted to out-of-frame rearrangements, and the results were checked against IGoR. A later analysis scored TCR-TCR, TCR-HLA and TCR-CMV co-occurrence with hypergeometric tests, applying a repertoire-size bias correction to TCR pairs. False discovery rates were estimated in a later analysis by permuting HLA or CMV assignments 20 times. In a later analysis, co-occurring TCRs were grouped using DBSCAN, and TCRdist sequence similarity was added for clustering within HLA-allele-positive subsets. Co-occurrence clustering excluded repertoires with fewer than 30,000 or more than 120,000 public chains, plus five with anomalous nucleotide sharing. The source is immuneACCESS, and TCRdb retained only in-frame sequences with V and J called. Part of the clones is not carried over; for the studies checked, unresolved V genes explain less than half of this, and the remainder is unexplained. From that table come the V and J calls and clone size; the DNA was used to work out D and trimming. The sample table records 190,000 or so clones; 80% to 85% of these occur just once. The ten largest clones add up to 1.6% of the sample.

These data originate in a study of cytomegalovirus exposure and HLA in healthy donors (dated by TCRdb to about 2017). Background for the entire study: In an earlier analysis of 587 of the donors, 250 to 350 Gb of sequence data and 95 million to 130 million unique TCR beta sequences from 150 million to 200 million T cells were reported. HLA typing included class I and class II loci at four-digit resolution. Donor age, sex, ethnicity and CMV serostatus were collected together with the repertoire data. A handful of DR-DQ haplotypes were handled as single units for association and clustering because linkage in the cohort was strong. Along with the approximately 700-subject first cohort, a separate validation cohort of over 90 different subjects was used. In a later genetic analysis, genome-wide SNP genotypes for about 55% of the 666 donors were used, and that subset was treated as a discovery cohort. Typing coverage varied by locus: 629-630 donors for A, B, C, DRB1 and DQB1; more than 500 for DQA1; more than 600 for DPA1; roughly 470 for DPB1. All discovery cohort repertoires had been generated on a single sequencing platform. To predict cytomegalovirus infection status, the study brought together high-throughput TCR immunosequencing, statistical association of individual TCRs with disease status, and machine learning. An early release that covered fewer than 800 HLA-typed donors contained approximately 300 gigabases of sequencing data and 65 million to 100 million unique TCR sequences. Among around 400 genotyped donors of the cohort, an average of approximately 230,000 unique TCR beta nucleotide sequences were sequenced per donor, roughly a sixth of them non-productive. In the later analysis, no new phenotypic data were used to find candidate immune exposures; instead, reliance was placed on TCR beta sequences and their occurrence across donors. In an earlier analysis of 500 to 650 of the donors, high-throughput TCR beta sequencing was used to judge whether each TCR beta V gene segment behaved as functional or pseudogenic. The study used immunosequencing to profile the T cell repertoires of several hundred subjects and linked those repertoires to cytomegalovirus serostatus. The genetic ancestry cluster associated with self-reported Caucasian donors included 70% to 85% of the 398 genotyped donors. The study aimed to test whether signatures of past pathogen exposure could be identified by cataloging public T cell receptors. A later analysis re-examined previously published TCR beta repertoires from roughly 720 donors and added high-resolution HLA genotyping to investigate patterns of TCR occurrence.

The germline V gene encodes CDR1 SSHAT and CDR2 FNYEAQ (reference sequence). The CDR3 spans 16 residues, from the cysteine through the phenylalanine. The retained sequence is limited to the CDR3, 48 bases, with the frame set at the first base. The cohort comprised fewer than 750 healthy bone marrow donors. At the time of sampling, every cohort member was nominally healthy, though immune exposures that went unrecorded were likely present. The donor tested CMV seronegative, placing the donor among the roughly 340 seronegative members of the cohort. Each donor provided a peripheral blood sample, and peripheral blood mononuclear cells were used for TCR beta sequencing. The Qiagen DNeasy Blood Extraction Kit was used to extract genomic DNA from the blood cell samples. Findings and caveats that apply to the study as a whole: The classifier was reported to diagnose cytomegalovirus status with high specificity and sensitivity in both the original and validation cohorts. In a later genetic analysis, fewer N-insertions in productive TCRs were reported among donors in an Asian-associated ancestry cluster than the approximately 630-donor mean. A later analysis reported that several top co-occurrence clusters appeared linked to parvovirus B19, influenza, CMV and Epstein-Barr virus. Most CMV-associated TCR beta chains appeared to be HLA-restricted in a later analysis, and the HLA associations seemed to be driven largely by CMV exposure. For the cohort, immune exposure information was limited to CMV serostatus. The cohort was sequenced for TCR beta chains only, and without alpha or paired-chain data the features that could be detected were limited. A later analysis associated about 16,000 TCR beta sequences with specific HLA alleles at a false discovery rate of 0.05. The authors suggested that the approach could potentially be generalized to other disease states and immunological phenotypes. The study listed 164 TCR beta chains as associated with cytomegalovirus. Presence/absence analyses assumed roughly uniform sequencing depth across donors, an assumption that may not hold. Broadly in line with IMGT annotations, most TCR beta V segments showed up in productive rearrangements about 87% or about 30% of the time in an earlier analysis of several hundred of the donors. Correlated functional status among segregating V segments might reflect linkage disequilibrium, but an unknown experimental factor could not be ruled out. When HLA alleles, especially DR and DQ, strongly co-occurred, attributing TCR associations to individual alleles was difficult. An association between a missense DCLRE1C variant and V-gene and J-gene trimming of TCR beta chains was found in a later genetic analysis and replicated in an independent cohort. Across donors, most TCR sequences were observed very rarely, whereas some public TCRs were present in many individuals. In a later analysis, TCR association rates were found to vary across HLA loci, with the most associated TCRs seen for DRB1 alleles and the fewest for HLA-C alleles. The 87-base-pair reads could not distinguish some IMGT-functional V segments, including TRBV6-2 and TRBV6-3, so those segments were excluded. A further reported finding was that TCR beta sequences accurately predicted the HLA-A and HLA-B alleles for most subjects in the first cohort. The earlier analysis of approximately 590 of the donors excluded over 15 rarely observed V segments, including chromosome 9 orphons, because counts were too low. A group of highly shared sequence variants was considered likely to be a technical artifact of the sequencing pipeline. Because some donors lacked HLA typing at each locus, the association tests relied only on the typed subset. In a later analysis, HLA-associated TCR beta chains were found to be more clonally expanded and to have lower generation probabilities than equally common non-associated chains. In vitro tests confirmed that a few of the cytomegalovirus-associated TCR beta chains recognize cytomegalovirus antigens.

Source material: PBMCs. This TCR derives from a man in his forties or fifties in good health and CMV-seronegative. The sequence joins TRBV7-7 to TRBJ2-2, with 7 middle bases fitting TRBD2. The DNA reads TGTGCTAGCAGCTTAGAATCCAGCGGGGTAACCGGGGAGCTGTTTTTT. This sequence encodes CASSLESSGVTGELFF. Joined to the reference TRBV7-7 and TRBJ2-2 proteins, this CDR3 gives the full variable domain: GAGVSQSPRYKVTKRGQDVTLRCDPISSHATLYWYQQALGQGPEFLTYFNYEAQPDKSGLPSDRFSAERPEGSISTLTIQRTEQRDSAMYRCASSLESSGVTGELFFGEGSRLTVL.